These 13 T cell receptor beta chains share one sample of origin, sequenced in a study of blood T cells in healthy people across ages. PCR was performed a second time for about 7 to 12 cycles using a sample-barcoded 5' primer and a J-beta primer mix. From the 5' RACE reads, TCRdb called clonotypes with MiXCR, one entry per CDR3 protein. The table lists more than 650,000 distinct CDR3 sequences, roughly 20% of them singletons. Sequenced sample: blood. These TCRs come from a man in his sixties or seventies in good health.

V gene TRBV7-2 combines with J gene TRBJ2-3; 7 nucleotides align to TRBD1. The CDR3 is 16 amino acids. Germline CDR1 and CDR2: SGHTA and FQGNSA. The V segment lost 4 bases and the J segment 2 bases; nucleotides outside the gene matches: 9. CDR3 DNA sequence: TGTGCCAGCAGCTCGGGACAGACCACACACACAGATACGCAGTATTTT. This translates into CASSSGQTTHTDTQYF. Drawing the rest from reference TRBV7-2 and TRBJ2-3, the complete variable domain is GAGVSQSPSNKVTEKGKDVELRCDPISGHTALYWYRQSLGQGLEFLIYFQGNSAPDKSGLPSDRFSAERTGGSVSTLTIQRTQQEDSAVYLCASSSGQTTHTDTQYFGPGTRLTVL.

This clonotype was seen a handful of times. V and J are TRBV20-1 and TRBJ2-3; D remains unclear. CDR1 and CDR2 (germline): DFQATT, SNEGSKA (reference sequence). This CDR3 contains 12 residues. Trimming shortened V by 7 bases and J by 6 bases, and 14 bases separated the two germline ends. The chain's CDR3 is CSVRLVGDTQYF. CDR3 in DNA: TGCAGTGTCCGGCTGGTCGGGGATACGCAGTATTTT.

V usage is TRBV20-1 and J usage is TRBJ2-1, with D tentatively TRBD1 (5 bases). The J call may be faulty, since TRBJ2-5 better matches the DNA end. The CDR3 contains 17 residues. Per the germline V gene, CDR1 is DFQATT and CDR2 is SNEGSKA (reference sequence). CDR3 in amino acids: CSARAPVAGKGRETQYF. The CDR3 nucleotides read TGCAGTGCTAGAGCCCCTGTTGCAGGGAAGGGTAGGGAGACCCAGTACTTC.

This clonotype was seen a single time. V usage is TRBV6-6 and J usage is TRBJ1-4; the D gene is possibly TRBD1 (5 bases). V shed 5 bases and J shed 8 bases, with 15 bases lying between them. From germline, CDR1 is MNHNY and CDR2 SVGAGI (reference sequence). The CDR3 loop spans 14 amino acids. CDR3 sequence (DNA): TGTGCCAGCAGTCACCGTGGGGACGGGGAAAAACTGTTTTTT. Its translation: CASSHRGDGEKLFF.

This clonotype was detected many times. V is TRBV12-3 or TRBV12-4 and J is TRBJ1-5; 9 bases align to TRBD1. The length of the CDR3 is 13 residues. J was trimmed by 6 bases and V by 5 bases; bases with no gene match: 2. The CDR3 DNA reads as TGTGCCAGCAGTCGACAGGGGGGTCAGCCCCAGCATTTT. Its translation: CASSRQGGQPQHF.

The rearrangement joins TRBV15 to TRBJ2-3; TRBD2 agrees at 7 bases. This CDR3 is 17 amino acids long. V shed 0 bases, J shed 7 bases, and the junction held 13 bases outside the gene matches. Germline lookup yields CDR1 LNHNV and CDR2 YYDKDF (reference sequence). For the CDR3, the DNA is TGTGCCACCAGCAGAGATTACCCTAGCGGTGGATCGTATACGCAGTATTTT. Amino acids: CATSRDYPSGGSYTQYF.

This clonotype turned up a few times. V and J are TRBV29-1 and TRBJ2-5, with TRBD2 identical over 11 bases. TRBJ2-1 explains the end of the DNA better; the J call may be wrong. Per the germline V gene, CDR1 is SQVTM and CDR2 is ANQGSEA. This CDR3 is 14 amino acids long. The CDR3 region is CSVAGLAGNNEQFF. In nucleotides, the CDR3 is TGCAGCGTTGCTGGACTAGCGGGTAACAATGAGCAGTTCTTC.

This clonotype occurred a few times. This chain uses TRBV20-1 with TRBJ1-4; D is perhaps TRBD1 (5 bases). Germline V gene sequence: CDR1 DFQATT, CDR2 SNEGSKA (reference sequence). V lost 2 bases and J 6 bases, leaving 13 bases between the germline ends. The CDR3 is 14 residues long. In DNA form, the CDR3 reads TGCAGTGCTAGACGGGACGTGAGGGATGAAAAACTGTTTTTT. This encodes CSARRDVRDEKLFF.

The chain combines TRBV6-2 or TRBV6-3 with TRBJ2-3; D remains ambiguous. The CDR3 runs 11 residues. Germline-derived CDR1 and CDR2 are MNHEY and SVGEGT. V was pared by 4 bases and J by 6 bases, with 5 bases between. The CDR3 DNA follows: TGTGCCAGCAGTTGGGCGGATACGCAGTATTTT. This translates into CASSWADTQYF.

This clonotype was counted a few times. CDR3 in DNA: TGTGCCATCAGTGATACGGCCAGGGAGAACACTGAAGCTTTCTTT. It codes for CAISDTARENTEAFF. The chain couples TRBV10-3 to TRBJ1-1, with D possibly TRBD1 on 5 matching bases. The CDR3 spans 15 residues. Per germline, CDR1 ENHRY and CDR2 SYGVKD. Trimming pared 3 bases from V and 1 base from J, leaving 12 bases between.

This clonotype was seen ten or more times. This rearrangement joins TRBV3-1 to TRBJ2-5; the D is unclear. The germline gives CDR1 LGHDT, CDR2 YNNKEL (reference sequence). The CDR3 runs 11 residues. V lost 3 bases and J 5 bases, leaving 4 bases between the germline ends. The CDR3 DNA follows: TGTGCCAGCAGCCAGAGGGAGACCCAGTACTTC. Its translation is CASSQRETQYF.

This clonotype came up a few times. CDR3 sequence: CASSLDQGQIATQYF. CDR3 DNA sequence: TGTGCCAGCAGCTTAGACCAGGGACAGATCGCTACGCAGTATTTT. This chain uses TRBV7-2 with TRBJ2-3; 7 nucleotides align to TRBD1. The V gene's germline CDR1 is SGHTA and CDR2 FQGNSA. The CDR3 runs 15 residues. Germline trimming cut 1 base from V and 8 bases from J; bases unmatched to any gene: 9.

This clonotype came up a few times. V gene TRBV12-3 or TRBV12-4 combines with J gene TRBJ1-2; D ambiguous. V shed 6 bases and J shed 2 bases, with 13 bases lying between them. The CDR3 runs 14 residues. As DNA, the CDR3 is TGTGCCAGCAGGGCCTCGGCCAGAAACTATGGCTACACCTTC. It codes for CASRASARNYGYTF.